These 22 T cell receptor beta chains share one sample of origin, sequenced in a study of blood T cell repertoires in COVID-19. Some clones are missing from TCRdb's copy, which holds only in-frame ones; the method was immunoSEQ multiplex PCR. The table has hundreds of thousands of clones, around 84% seen once. Material for sequencing was peripheral blood. All receptors come from a human donor in a cohort sampled during active COVID-19.

The chain uses TRBV9 and TRBJ2-7; D is ambiguous. The CDR3 length is 14 residues. The V gene lost 4 bases and the J gene lost 3 bases, with 14 bases spanning the gap. In germline, CDR1 is SGDLS, CDR2 YYNGEE. The CDR3 nucleotides are TGTGCCAGCAGCTCCGGAGACCCGGGCTACGAGCAGTACTTC. Amino acid sequence: CASSSGDPGYEQYF.

The V call is TRBV4-1, the J call TRBJ1-3; TRBD1 aligns across 9 bases. Looked up from germline, CDR1 is MGHRA and CDR2 is YSYEKL. V lost 2 bases, J lost 7 bases, and 9 bases stayed unmatched. CDR3 length: 16 amino acids. The DNA of the CDR3 is TGCGCCAGCAGCCAACCCCGACAGGGGGAACGGAACACCATATATTTT. Its protein is CASSQPRQGERNTIYF.

This clone was counted a few times. This sequence joins TRBV15 and TRBJ2-3, with 8 bases fitting TRBD1. J gave up 2 bases and V 3 bases, and 10 bases lay outside the gene matches. The CDR3 is 17 residues long. CDR1 is LNHNV and CDR2 is YYDKDF in the germline V gene (reference sequence). The CDR3: CATSRGGQGPFTDTQYF. In DNA form, the CDR3 reads TGTGCCACCAGCAGGGGTGGACAGGGACCATTCACAGATACGCAGTATTTT.

This clone appeared once. The chain combines TRBV2 with TRBJ2-7; 10 bases line up with TRBD2. Germline CDR1 SNHLY, CDR2 FYNNEI. This CDR3 contains 14 residues. J was trimmed by 2 bases and V by 4 bases; bases with no gene match: 2. The CDR3 bases are TGTGCCAGCAGTGGGACTAGCGGTGCCTACGAGCAGTACTTC. It yields the protein CASSGTSGAYEQYF.

This chain links TRBV5-1 with TRBJ2-7, with TRBD1 identical over 7 bases. The V segment lost 3 bases and the J segment 4 bases; nucleotides outside the gene matches: 10. The CDR3 is made up of 15 amino acids. Germline V CDR1 and CDR2: SGHRS, YFSETQ. The CDR3 loop is CASSSRQGEYYEQYF. Written as DNA, the CDR3 is TGCGCCAGCAGCTCCAGACAGGGAGAATATTACGAGCAGTACTTC.

The chain joins TRBV6-6 to TRBJ2-7; 12 nucleotides line up with TRBD2. With V trimmed by 4 bases and J by 6 bases, 7 bases remained unmatched. This CDR3 spans 15 amino acids. Germline lookup yields CDR1 MNHNY and CDR2 SVGAGI (reference sequence). The CDR3 sequence: CASSSETSGSTEQYF. The CDR3 coding sequence is TGTGCCAGCAGTTCCGAGACTAGCGGGAGTACCGAGCAGTACTTC.

The V call is TRBV27, the J call TRBJ2-2; 8 bases fit TRBD1. This CDR3 comprises 16 residues. J gave up 6 bases and V 8 bases, and 14 bases lay outside the gene matches. Looked up from germline, CDR1 is MNHEY and CDR2 is SMNVEV (reference sequence). The CDR3 nucleotides read TGTGCCAGCTCAGACGACGGACAGGGTGGTGCCGGGGAGCTGTTTTTT. Its translation: CASSDDGQGGAGELFF.

J is TRBJ2-2 and V is TRBV7-3; possible D gene TRBD2, 5 bases. The germline V and J ends were trimmed by 2 bases and 8 bases, with 6 bases remaining between them. CDR3 length: 12 amino acids. Per the germline V gene, CDR1 is SGHTA and CDR2 is FQGTGA. The CDR3 region is CASSLSGGELFF. Written as DNA, the CDR3 is TGTGCCAGCAGCTTATCGGGAGGGGAGCTGTTTTTT.

J is TRBJ2-5 and V is TRBV5-1; D unresolved. The CDR3 sequence is 12 residues long. V was pared by 0 bases and J by 3 bases, with 3 bases between. The germline gives CDR1 SGHRS, CDR2 YFSETQ. The CDR3 protein is CASSLAKETQYF. CDR3 nucleotide sequence: TGCGCCAGCAGCTTGGCAAAAGAGACCCAGTACTTC. Looking up the rest from reference TRBV5-1 and TRBJ2-5 gives the full variable domain: KAGVTQTPRYLIKTRGQQVTLSCSPISGHRSVSWYQQTPGQGLQFLFEYFSETQRNKGNFPGRFSGRQFSNSRSEMNVSTLELGDSALYLCASSLAKETQYFGPGTRLLVL.

The chain combines TRBV18 with TRBJ1-1, with a possible D match to TRBD1 (6 bases). The germline V gene has CDR1 KGHSH and CDR2 LQKENI. CDR3 size: 16 residues. The V gene lost 2 bases and the J gene lost 1 base, with 14 bases spanning the gap. The CDR3 nucleotides read TGTGCCAGCTCACCAACTAGACAGGTGGGGAACACTGAAGCTTTCTTT. Its translation: CASSPTRQVGNTEAFF.

The sample holds one count of this clone. The chain is built from TRBV4-2 and TRBJ2-7, with 10 bases aligning to TRBD1. Germline-derived CDR1 and CDR2 are LGHNA and YNFKEQ. This CDR3 has 21 amino acids. V lost 4 bases and J lost 5; bases outside the gene matches: 26. The DNA for the CDR3 is TGTGCCAGCAGCCGGGATGGCTTGAGACAGGGGGCCAGAATTAAGGAACACGAGCAGTACTTC. As protein: CASSRDGLRQGARIKEHEQYF.

The rearrangement uses TRBV10-1 and TRBJ2-7, with D hard to call. V gave up 3 bases and J gave up 0 bases, with 9 bases separating them. The CDR3 length is 14 residues. The germline V gene encodes CDR1 WNHNN and CDR2 SYGVQD (reference sequence). The CDR3, as DNA: TGCGCCAGCAGTGACGGCAGACTCTCCTACGAGCAGTACTTC. Its protein product is CASSDGRLSYEQYF.

This chain connects TRBV4-2 to TRBJ1-4; maybe TRBD1 (5 bases). The CDR3 spans 16 residues. V was trimmed by 1 base and J by 0 bases, leaving 9 bases between them. The germline CDR1 and CDR2 sequences are LGHNA and YNFKEQ. CDR3 nucleotides: TGTGCCAGCAGCCAAGTGCGGGGCGCAACTAATGAAAAACTGTTTTTT. Its translation is CASSQVRGATNEKLFF.

This chain joins TRBV15 and TRBJ2-5; 10 nucleotides line up with TRBD2. Germline V gene lookup returns CDR1 LNHNV and CDR2 YYDKDF (reference sequence). The CDR3 contains 19 residues. Trimming cost V 0 bases and J 1 base; bases outside gene matches: 11. The CDR3, as DNA: TGTGCCACCAGCAGAGATTATGCTAGCGGGGGATCACTCCAAGAGACCCAGTACTTC. It translates to CATSRDYASGGSLQETQYF.

J is TRBJ1-4 and V is TRBV3-1 (or the pseudogene TRBV3-2); possibly TRBD1 for D (5 bases). The V end lost 4 bases, the J end lost 7 bases, and 16 bases lay between the germline ends. The CDR3 consists of 15 residues. Looked up from germline, CDR1 is LGHDT and CDR2 is YNNKEL (reference sequence). CDR3 sequence reads: CASSRTPEGAEKLFF. DNA for the CDR3: TGTGCCAGCAGCCGGACACCCGAAGGGGCTGAAAAACTGTTTTTT.

This chain joins TRBV10-3 and TRBJ2-7; no reliable D call. CDR1 is ENHRY and CDR2 is SYGVKD in the germline V gene. Trimming shortened V by 11 bases and J by 0 bases, and 17 bases separated the two germline ends. The CDR3 is made up of 14 amino acids. CDR3 nucleotides: TGTGCCGCCAAGCCCGCAGGTAGCTCCTACGAGCAGTACTTC. Protein: CAAKPAGSSYEQYF.

This clone occurred once. The rearrangement joins TRBV5-1 to TRBJ1-1; TRBD1 matches at 7 bases. Trimming removed 3 bases from V and 0 bases from J; junction bases left unmatched: 5. The CDR3 consists of 15 residues. From germline, CDR1 is SGHRS and CDR2 YFSETQ. The CDR3, as DNA: TGCGCCAGCAGCTCCTTACAGGGGATGAACACTGAAGCTTTCTTT. It encodes CASSSLQGMNTEAFF. Together with reference TRBV5-1 and TRBJ1-1, the CDR3 gives the full variable domain: KAGVTQTPRYLIKTRGQQVTLSCSPISGHRSVSWYQQTPGQGLQFLFEYFSETQRNKGNFPGRFSGRQFSNSRSEMNVSTLELGDSALYLCASSSLQGMNTEAFFGQGTRLTVV.

The chain uses TRBV19 and TRBJ1-2; D uncertain. This CDR3 comprises 15 residues. V lost 3 bases and J 3 bases, leaving 14 bases between the germline ends. Germline loops: CDR1 LNHDA, CDR2 SQIVND (reference sequence). The CDR3: CASSISPEKYYGYTF. In DNA, the CDR3 is TGTGCCAGTAGTATCTCGCCAGAAAAGTACTATGGCTACACCTTC.

The CDR3 is CASSRSPNQPQHF. CDR3 nucleotide sequence: TGTGCCAGCAGCAGGAGTCCAAATCAGCCCCAGCATTTT. The chain carries TRBV11-2 and TRBJ1-5; the D is unclear. Germline lookup yields CDR1 SGHAT and CDR2 FQNNGV. The CDR3 totals 13 residues. Trimming took off 5 bases at V and 4 bases at J, with 9 bases between the two ends.

The chain couples TRBV28 to TRBJ2-5; D gene unclear. CDR3 length equals 11 residues. The V gene lost 7 bases and the J gene lost 7 bases, with 10 bases spanning the gap. Germline CDR1 and CDR2: MDHEN and SYDVKM. Here the CDR3 DNA reads TGTGCCAGCACCGAAACGGGGACCCAGTACTTC. Protein sequence: CASTETGTQYF.

V gene TRBV5-1 combines with J gene TRBJ1-1; TRBD1 might be the D (5 bases). Trimming took 0 bases from V and 7 from J, leaving 10 bases between them. The CDR3 has 13 residues. Germline V gene lookup returns CDR1 SGHRS and CDR2 YFSETQ. The CDR3 spells CASSLAKQDEAFF. The CDR3 DNA reads TGCGCCAGCAGCTTGGCGAAACAGGATGAAGCTTTCTTT.

The chain joins TRBV19 to TRBJ1-2; D call uncertain. The CDR3 runs to 14 residues. Trimming took off 5 bases at V and 5 bases at J, with 15 bases between the two ends. Germline-derived CDR1 and CDR2 are LNHDA and SQIVND (reference sequence). CDR3 residues: CASSPSGSGYGYTF. The CDR3 nucleotides are TGTGCCAGTAGTCCCTCGGGATCTGGATATGGCTACACCTTC. The variable domain in full, completed from reference TRBV19 and TRBJ1-2, reads DGGITQSPKYLFRKEGQNVTLSCEQNLNHDAMYWYRQDPGQGLRLIYYSQIVNDFQKGDIAEGYSVSREKKESFPLTVTSAQKNPTAFYLCASSPSGSGYGYTFGSGTRLTVV.